This T cell receptor beta chain comes out of a study of T-cell memory formation after mild COVID-19. One entry per CDR3 protein, called by TCRdb with MiXCR from the 5' RACE reads. The table has 530,000 or so distinct CDR3 sequences, roughly 17% seen once. The specimen sequenced was PBMCs or a T cell subset sorted from them (not recorded which). The source of this sequence is an adult woman who had mild COVID-19 (a few samples of this study predate the infection). Cell type and time point are not known.

CDR3 DNA: TGTGCCAGCAGCACGAGGACAGGTTCAGAAGAGCAGTACTTC. Encoded protein: CASSTRTGSEEQYF. This chain links TRBV7-6 with TRBJ2-7; 7 bases are a match to TRBD1. This CDR3 comprises 14 residues. CDR1 and CDR2 from the germline V gene are SGHVS and FNYEAQ. Losses at the gene ends were 5 bases for V and 7 bases for J; bases not matched to a gene: 11.